The present TCR beta chain was sequenced within a study of CXCR3-negative and CXCR3-positive naive CD8 T cells. Points from the study as a whole: Similar TRBV-TRBJ gene usage was seen in naive CXCR3-negative and CXCR3-positive cells, but not in memory cells.

Turning to this clonotype: Its antigen remains unidentified.

Carrying UMI labels, the TRB cDNA libraries were prepared through 5' RACE. TCRdb reprocessed the 5' RACE reads and reports one entry per CDR3 protein, with no DNA. The sample has about 58,000 distinct CDR3 sequences. Germline lookup yields CDR1 SEHNR and CDR2 FQNEAQ (reference sequence). The CDR3 is 15 residues long. The source material was naive CXCR3- CD8+ T cells from blood. Specified subset: CD45RO-CCR7+CD27+CD95- naive CD8+ T cells lacking CXCR3 (TNR3-). The V gene is TRBV7-9, the J gene TRBJ2-5. This clonotype was obtained from a human donor in good health. Some clones in this sample may be carry-over from other donors' samples. This CDR3 is CASSSQIDHQETQYF.